This T cell receptor beta chain is drawn from a study of neurological immune-mediated disorders. Study-wide points: While HTLV-1-associated myelopathy showed the greatest TCR clonal expansion, multiple sclerosis showed the least, falling below healthy controls.

A 10-nucleotide random UMI tagged transcripts in template-switch 5'RACE cDNA synthesis. Over 200 million TCR-beta sequences (from 15-18 subjects) were yielded by each sequencing run. TCRdb reprocessed the 5' RACE reads with MiXCR, giving one entry per CDR3 protein. Among roughly 30,000 distinct CDR3 sequences, approximately 5% were seen once, and the ten largest hold about 2.1%. CDR1 is KGHSH, CDR2 LQKENI, per germline. CDR3 size: 16 residues. With 6 bases removed from V and 7 bases from J, the gap between germline ends came to 19 bases. The sorted libraries involved the use of around 1 million CD4+ or CD8+ T cells. This clonotype was recorded many times. Its antigen is not identified.

This TCR came from a woman aged 45-65 years in good health. The sample comprised CD4+ T cells from blood. The genes are TRBV18 and TRBJ1-6; D call uncertain. The CDR3: CASSPFEAGSNSPLHF. CDR3 in DNA: TGTGCCAGCTCCCCCTTCGAGGCGGGTTCAAATTCACCCCTCCACTTT.